A selection of T cell receptor beta chains follows, all from one sample in a study of T cell responses to AZD1222 COVID-19 vaccine. Method: immunoSEQ multiplex PCR; TCRdb's copy keeps in-frame clones and lacks some. The sample records about 130,000 clones, under 95% being singletons. The sample was peripheral blood, taken on day 0 of AZD1222 vaccination. The receptors were sampled from an adult in good health. CDR3s leave out the opening cysteine and the closing phenylalanine or tryptophan. Size values are once, few and many counts, or a class for expanded clones, and some rows have none.

ASSLVGQKGSYNSPLH | TRBV7-8 | . | TRBJ1-6
ASSGLYEETQY | TRBV28 | once | TRBJ2-5
ASSLGQSTDTQY | TRBV5-1 | . | TRBJ2-3
ASSAHEQY | TRBV2 | once | TRBJ2-7
SASKAGLAALNEQF | TRBV20-1 | . | TRBJ2-1
ASSFRAGVGVGTDTQY | TRBV5-4 | . | TRBJ2-3
ASSQESRKGGWGTDTQY | TRBV3-1/TRBV3-2 | . | TRBJ2-3
ASSLGGRLWETQY | TRBV7-8 | . | TRBJ2-5
SASVPGSGDAGELF | TRBV20-1 | . | TRBJ2-2
ASSSQPPHGYT | TRBV7-9 | . | TRBJ1-2
ASKRAGRSGEQY | TRBV19 | . | TRBJ2-7
ASSQVRGGQVSGNTIY | TRBV4-2 | . | TRBJ1-3
ASSPRMEGSGELF | TRBV6-5 | . | TRBJ2-2
ASSLPRGTERRGSPLH | TRBV7-8 | . | TRBJ1-6
ASSQPSGANVLT | TRBV18 | . | TRBJ2-6
ASSESGTGRYEQY | TRBV10-1 | . | TRBJ2-7
ASSIKGQGNQPQH | TRBV19 | . | TRBJ1-5
ASSIPRLTDTQY | TRBV19 | . | TRBJ2-3
ASSEGTGLNYGYT | TRBV6-1 | . | TRBJ1-2
ASSVLTGQGAGGYT | TRBV5-1 | . | TRBJ1-2
ASSVDSQGGYT | TRBV5-1 | . | TRBJ1-2
ASRGGVPAYEQY | TRBV28 | . | TRBJ2-7
ASSDGSRTDTQY | TRBV10-2 | once | TRBJ2-3
ASSQNHWEPYEQY | TRBV19 | . | TRBJ2-7
ASSAPPSSYEQY | TRBV28 | few | TRBJ2-7
ASSLSGESYNEQF | TRBV13 | . | TRBJ2-1
ASKLGTSYTGELF | TRBV6-5 | . | TRBJ2-2
ASSLETGELF | TRBV5-5 | . | TRBJ2-2
ASSLGDRGLNTEAF | TRBV5-1 | . | TRBJ1-1
SVHLTGTDTQY | TRBV29-1 | . | TRBJ2-3
ASSLAASGTYYEQY | TRBV27 | . | TRBJ2-7
ASSEGPGSTEAF | TRBV6-4 | once | TRBJ1-1
ASSSGIMYEQF | TRBV28 | . | TRBJ2-1
ASSLASRGDTQY | TRBV7-9 | . | TRBJ2-3
ASSPTVAEQF | TRBV25-1 | . | TRBJ2-1
AWSVQAYEQY | TRBV30 | . | TRBJ2-7
ASSQPGRPTEAF | TRBV14 | . | TRBJ1-1
ASSVAGTRDNGYEQY | TRBV9 | . | TRBJ2-7
ASIGTGNSPLH | TRBV19 | . | TRBJ1-6
ASSNYGSGNTIY | TRBV5-4 | . | TRBJ1-3
ASSLRGQNSNQPQH | TRBV27 | . | TRBJ1-5
AIRTTGLRSGNTIY | TRBV10-3 | . | TRBJ1-3